Sequencing of this T cell receptor beta chain was carried out in a study of T cell changes during pregnancy in multiple sclerosis. V was shortened by 6 bases and J by 5 bases, with 19 bases between the two germline ends. Germline V gene data show CDR1 as LNHNV and CDR2 as YYDKDF (reference sequence). The CDR3 extends over 16 amino acids. Produced via immunoSEQ multiplex PCR; TCRdb's table is partial and in-frame only. The table includes approximately 65,000 clones, around 96% detected once. This sequence was found in a female donor with multiple sclerosis, enrolled in a pregnancy study. The chain recombines TRBV15 with TRBJ2-2; D is unclear. Specimen: CD8+ T cells from peripheral blood mononuclear cells, collected after pregnancy. This CDR3 reads CATRATRSLLTGELFF. DNA of the CDR3: TGTGCCACCAGGGCGACACGCTCTCTCCTAACCGGGGAGCTGTTTTTT.